This T cell receptor (beta chain) was observed in a study of T cell responses to AZD1222 COVID-19 vaccine. Overall study context: Second doses at about 4 or about 12 weeks were pooled. General study points: After two AZD1222 doses, spike-specific TCR breadth and depth rose versus day 0. Among spike-specific TCRs, nearly half reportedly target unmutated variant regions.

TCRdb keeps only in-frame clones here, not all; method: immunoSEQ multiplex PCR. Here the sample spans 85,000 to 130,000 clones, approximately 91% being singletons. As to this clone: Its antigen is as yet unknown.

Germline CDR1 SGHRS, CDR2 YFSETQ. Trimming removed 3 bases from V and 0 bases from J; junction bases left unmatched: 4. CDR3 length: 16 amino acids. The starting material was peripheral blood, obtained on day 0 of AZD1222 vaccination. The V and J genes are TRBV5-1 and TRBJ1-4, with TRBD1 matching over 8 bases. The TCR sequence derives from an adult in good health. The CDR3 here is CASSWGGQATNEKLFF. The DNA of the CDR3 is TGCGCCAGCAGCTGGGGGGGACAGGCAACTAATGAAAAACTGTTTTTT.